The text below deals with one TCR beta chain. This sample is drawn from a study of shared clonotypes between healthy human individuals. The V gene end was trimmed by 8 bases and the J gene end by 11 bases; junction bases not matched to a gene: 7. CDR3 length: 11 amino acids. Germline-derived CDR1 and CDR2 are MNHEY and SVGAGI. Sequencing used immunoSEQ multiplex PCR; TCRdb keeps in-frame clones, though not all of them. This table has about 510,000 clones, 90% to 97% appearing once. Input material: naive CD4+ T cells sorted from blood. Subset given: CD45RA+ positively selected. This clonotype was obtained from a woman in her 30s in good health. This rearrangement joins TRBV6-5 to TRBJ1-1; 8 bases align to TRBD1. The CDR3 is CASYGQGGAFF. CDR3 nucleotide sequence: TGTGCCAGCTACGGACAGGGCGGCGCTTTCTTT.